A selection of T cell receptor beta chains follows, all from one sample in a study of T-cell reconstitution after alpha-beta-depleted transplantation in children. TCRdb analysed the PCR reads with MiXCR anew, one entry per CDR3 protein. The sample has about 610,000 distinct CDR3 sequences, under 12% seen once. The source was PBMCs from the stem cell graft donor, collected from the stem cell graft. The receptors derive from a human donor who donated a stem cell graft to a child with acute myeloid leukemia. The CDR3 runs from the conserved cysteine through the conserved F or W. Fields, in order: J gene, V gene, clone size, D gene, CDR3 DNA, CDR3 protein. A D gene is named only where the DNA matches it firmly. Clone size is shown for a subset of rows, as once, few, many or a class of expanded clone.

>TRBJ1-2|TRBV7-2|many|.
TGTGCCAGCAGCTTAGATACAGCTTTGGCTCGGGGCTACACCTTC
CASSLDTALARGYTF
>TRBJ2-2|TRBV12-3/TRBV12-4|few|.
TGTGCCAGCAGTTTCCTTAGCGGAACGATGAACACCGGGGAGCTGTTTTTT
CASSFLSGTMNTGELFF
>TRBJ1-2|TRBV5-5|few|.
TGTGCCAGCAGCTCCCCCATTGCGGGAGGCTACACCTTC
CASSSPIAGGYTF
>TRBJ2-1|TRBV6-2/TRBV6-3|.|TRBD2
TGTGCCAGCAGACAAGCCCTAGCGGGATTAGGCGAGCAGTTCTTC
CASRQALAGLGEQFF
>TRBJ2-1|TRBV11-2|.|TRBD2
TGTGCCAGCAGCTTCCTAAGCGGGAGGGCCGGAGCTTACAATGAGCAGTTCTTC
CASSFLSGRAGAYNEQFF
>TRBJ2-3|TRBV18|many|.
TGTGCCAGCTCACCTCCCAGGGAAACCACAGATACGCAGTATTTT
CASSPPRETTDTQYF
>TRBJ2-3|TRBV20-1|.|.
TGCAGTCACCAGGGAAGGACAGATACGCAGTATTTT
CSHQGRTDTQYF
>TRBJ2-7|TRBV20-1|many|TRBD2
TGCAGTGCCAGGGGACTAGCGGGAGGCTGGGAGCAGTACTTC
CSARGLAGGWEQYF
>TRBJ2-7|TRBV2|few|TRBD1
TGTGCCAGCAATGCTGCTCGTAGGACAGGTCCCGACTTC
CASNAARRTGPDF
>TRBJ2-6|TRBV20-1|.|.
TGCAGTGCTGGGGTAGCTGGGGCCAACGTCCTGACTTTC
CSAGVAGANVLTF
>TRBJ1-1|TRBV4-2|.|TRBD1
TGTGCCAGCAGCCAAGAAGCCGGACAGGGTGCCCACTCGTGGAGGGGTGGAACGGCAGCTTTCTTT
CASSQEAGQGAHSWRGGTAAFF
>TRBJ2-3|TRBV12-3/TRBV12-4|few|TRBD2
TGTGCCAGCAGTGGGACTAGCAGGACCCCAGATACGCAGTATTTT
CASSGTSRTPDTQYF
>TRBJ1-5|TRBV3-1|few|.
TGTGCCAGCAGCCAAGGAAAGGGCAGAAATCAGCCCCAGCATTTT
CASSQGKGRNQPQHF
>TRBJ2-3|TRBV12-3/TRBV12-4|.|.
TGTGCCAGCAGTCTCGGACAGTCCGCGACAGATACGCAGTATTTT
CASSLGQSATDTQYF
>TRBJ2-1|TRBV5-6|few|.
TGTGCCAGCAGCTCGTCTACCAGGGAGGCCTCCTACAATGAGCAGTTCTTC
CASSSSTREASYNEQFF
>TRBJ1-1|TRBV7-6|few|.
TGTGCCAGCAGCTTATCGGTCATGAACACTGAAGCTTTCTTT
CASSLSVMNTEAFF
>TRBJ1-1|TRBV6-2/TRBV6-3|many|.
TGTGCCAGCAGTCACCGGGGATCGGGGAACACTGAAGCTTTCTTT
CASSHRGSGNTEAFF
>TRBJ1-1|TRBV29-1|.|TRBD1
TGCAGCGTACCGACAGGGGTGCGGAACACTGAAGCTTTCTTT
CSVPTGVRNTEAFF
>TRBJ2-1|TRBV6-2/TRBV6-3|few|TRBD1
TGTGCCAGCAGTTACACGGGAACAGGGGGCTCCTACAATGAGCAGTTCTTC
CASSYTGTGGSYNEQFF
>TRBJ2-7|TRBV5-1|many|TRBD1
TGCGCCAGCAAACGGGACAGGGGTTACGAGCAGTACTTC
CASKRDRGYEQYF
>TRBJ2-7|TRBV12-3/TRBV12-4|many|TRBD2
TGTGCCAGCAGATATAGCGGGAGTTCCCACGAGCAGTACTTC
CASRYSGSSHEQYF
>TRBJ2-4|TRBV28|few|.
TGTGCCAGCAGTTCGCGTATGAACAGGGAGTTAGCCAAAAACATTCAGTACTTC
CASSSRMNRELAKNIQYF
>TRBJ2-7|TRBV4-3|few|.
TGCGCCAGCAGCGGACCCCCCACCTACGAGCAGTACTTC
CASSGPPTYEQYF
>TRBJ2-6|TRBV6-1|.|TRBD2
TGTGCCAGCTCGGCGGGGAGGGGTGGGGCCAACGTCCTGACTTTC
CASSAGRGGANVLTF
>TRBJ2-5|TRBV6-4|many|.
TGTGCCAGCAGCCACCTGCAAGAGACCCAGTACTTC
CASSHLQETQYF
>TRBJ2-1|TRBV7-9|.|TRBD1
TGTGCCAGCAGCCAGACAGGGTTTGAGCAGTTCTTC
CASSQTGFEQFF
>TRBJ2-7|TRBV11-2|few|TRBD2
TGTGCCAGCAGGGCCGGGACTAGCTCCTACGAGCAGTACTTC
CASRAGTSSYEQYF
>TRBJ1-5|TRBV12-3/TRBV12-4|few|TRBD1
TGTGCCAGCAGCCCCGGGACAGGGTTTCAGCCCCAGCATTTT
CASSPGTGFQPQHF
>TRBJ2-2|TRBV3-1|.|.
TGTGCCAGCAGCCAGAGCACCGGGGAGCTGTTTTTT
CASSQSTGELFF
>TRBJ2-3|TRBV6-2/TRBV6-3|.|TRBD2
TGTGCCAGCAGCCCGACTAGCGGGAAGGATACGCAGTATTTT
CASSPTSGKDTQYF
>TRBJ1-3|TRBV7-8|few|.
TGTGCCAGCAGCCGGACTCAAGGGGGCTCTGGAAACACCATATATTTT
CASSRTQGGSGNTIYF
>TRBJ1-5|TRBV29-1|many|.
TGCAGCGTTGAAGATCGGGGGTCCAATCAGCCCCAGCATTTT
CSVEDRGSNQPQHF
>TRBJ2-2|TRBV9|many|.
TGTGCCAGCAGCGCTAACAGGGGAGGCGCCGGGGAGCTGTTTTTT
CASSANRGGAGELFF
>TRBJ1-5|TRBV6-2/TRBV6-3|many|.
TGTGCCAGCAGTCCCCAGGGATTTGGAGGTTATAGCAATCAGCCCCAGCATTTT
CASSPQGFGGYSNQPQHF
>TRBJ2-1|TRBV29-1|many|.
TGCAGCGTTGAATTGAGGGTTTTGGGCTACAATGAGCAGTTCTTC
CSVELRVLGYNEQFF
>TRBJ2-3|TRBV4-3|.|TRBD2
TGCGCCAGCAGCCAAGATTGGGCGGCTAGCGGGACAGATACGCAGTATTTT
CASSQDWAASGTDTQYF
>TRBJ2-5|TRBV14|.|TRBD2
TGTGCCAGCAGCAAAGAGGGACTAGCGGGAGGTGCTTTGAAAGGGTTGGCGACCCAAGAGACCCAGTACTTC
CASSKEGLAGGALKGLATQETQYF
>TRBJ1-4|TRBV7-2|many|TRBD1
TGTGCCAGCAGCTTAGTACTCGGGACAGGGGAAAAACTGTTTTTT
CASSLVLGTGEKLFF
>TRBJ2-2|TRBV29-1|many|.
TGCAGCGCAGCAAGCGCCTGGGAGCTGTTTTTT
CSAASAWELFF
>TRBJ1-1|TRBV28|.|.
TGTGCCAGCAGTGAGAGGAGGCCTGGCACTGAAGCTTTCTTT
CASSERRPGTEAFF
>TRBJ1-2|TRBV30|few|TRBD1
TGTGCCTGGAGTGACGGACAGGGCGGCTATGGCTACACCTTC
CAWSDGQGGYGYTF
>TRBJ2-2|TRBV7-2|few|TRBD2
TGTGCCAGCAGCACACGATCTAGCGGGAGGTCCGGGGAGCTGTTTTTT
CASSTRSSGRSGELFF
>TRBJ1-1|TRBV27|many|TRBD1
TGTGCCAGCAGGACAGGGCACACTGAAGCTTTCTTT
CASRTGHTEAFF
>TRBJ2-4|TRBV5-1|.|TRBD2
TGCGCCAGCAGCTCTAGACTAGCGGGAGGTCTGGACATTCAGTACTTC
CASSSRLAGGLDIQYF
>TRBJ2-1|TRBV29-1|many|TRBD1
TGCAGCGTTGATAAAGGACAGGCCCACAATGAGCAGTTCTTC
CSVDKGQAHNEQFF
>TRBJ2-1|TRBV25-1|.|.
TGTGCCAGCAGTGAATTCGGCGGGGGCGCCTACAATGAGCAGTTCTTC
CASSEFGGGAYNEQFF
>TRBJ2-5|TRBV29-1|.|.
TGCAGCGTTGACCCTGGGGCTTCAATCCGCCTTTTC
CSVDPGASIRLF
>TRBJ2-7|TRBV5-6|few|.
TGTGCCAGCAGCGGGCTCCGGAGGTTTAGCGAGCAGTACTTC
CASSGLRRFSEQYF
>TRBJ2-1|TRBV29-1|.|TRBD2
TGCAGCGTGCTAGCGGGAGTGGCCTACAATGAGCAGTTCTTC
CSVLAGVAYNEQFF
>TRBJ1-1|TRBV4-2|many|.
TGTGCCAGCAGCCCGTCTGGCGGACACACTGAAGCTTTCTTT
CASSPSGGHTEAFF
>TRBJ1-2|TRBV19|few|.
TGTGCCAGTAGTATTATCGGTGGCTACACCTTC
CASSIIGGYTF
>TRBJ2-1|TRBV12-3/TRBV12-4|many|.
TGTGCCAGCAGTCCACGTAGCTCTTTGGTAGATGAGCAGTTCTTC
CASSPRSSLVDEQFF